This T cell receptor (beta chain) was sequenced during a study of cytomegalovirus exposure and HLA in healthy donors. The study, taken as a whole, reports: HLA alleles showed associations with some 17,000 TCR beta sequences in a later analysis, at a 0.05 false discovery rate. The study listed under 200 cytomegalovirus-associated TCR beta chains. An Asian-associated ancestry cluster reportedly showed fewer N-insertions than the approximately 620-donor mean in a later analysis.

Regarding this clone: Its matching antigen is unknown.

The PCR contained 60 Vbeta and 13 Jbeta primers. TCRdb keeps only in-frame clones here, not all; method: immunoSEQ multiplex PCR. In the table there are about 140,000 clones, 66% of which are singletons. The CDR3 covers 17 residues. Germline loops: CDR1 SGHNT, CDR2 YENEEA. Trimming removed 5 bases from V and 2 bases from J; junction bases left unmatched: 6. The chain carries TRBV11-3 and TRBJ2-1; 13 bases line up with TRBD2. Specimen: PBMCs. This receptor was taken from a human donor in good health. CDR3 amino acids: CASSQTSGRATYNEQFF. The CDR3 nucleotides are TGTGCCAGCAGCCAAACTAGCGGGAGGGCCACCTACAATGAGCAGTTCTTC. The full variable domain, with the rest looked up from reference TRBV11-3 and TRBJ2-1, is EAGVVQSPRYKIIEKKQPVAFWCNPISGHNTLYWYLQNLGQGPELLIRYENEEAVDDSQLPKDRFSAERLKGVDSTLKIQPAELGDSAVYLCASSQTSGRATYNEQFFGPGTRLTVL.